Below are 20 T cell receptor beta chains sequenced from a single sample in a study of monozygotic twins with inflammatory bowel disease. TCRdb reprocessed the 5' RACE reads and keeps a single row for each CDR3 protein, giving no DNA. Recorded for this sample: about 210,000 distinct CDR3 sequences. The sequenced sample consisted of blood. Receptor source: a human donor with ulcerative colitis or Crohn's disease, or a healthy co-twin of an affected twin (not recorded which).

The chain recombines TRBV6-5 with TRBJ2-5; TCRdb picks TRBD2, but there is no DNA to check that call. The CDR3 sequence is 15 residues long. Per the germline V gene, CDR1 is MNHEY and CDR2 is SVGAGI. CDR3 protein: CASSYSLAGLGAQYF.

The V gene is TRBV5-1, the J gene TRBJ2-3; TCRdb selects TRBD1, and the lack of DNA leaves this call unchecked. Germline V CDR1 and CDR2: SGHRS, YFSETQ. This CDR3 has 14 residues. CDR3 loop: CASSNGGGTDTQYF.

The rearrangement joins TRBV7-2 to TRBJ2-5; TCRdb's D gene call, TRBD1, goes unchecked for lack of DNA. Germline CDR1 reads SGHTA; CDR2 reads FQGNSA. The CDR3 runs to 17 residues. The CDR3 here is CASSRRYGQGGQETQYF.

The chain couples TRBV15 to TRBJ2-3; TCRdb proposes TRBD1, but this gene call is untestable without DNA. The CDR3 covers 16 residues. CDR1 is LNHNV and CDR2 is YYDKDF in the germline V gene (reference sequence). The CDR3 sequence is CATSRDGGGRGDTQYF. Based on the CDR3 plus reference TRBV15 and TRBJ2-3, the full variable domain is DAMVIQNPRYQVTQFGKPVTLSCSQTLNHNVMYWYQQKSSQAPKLLFHYYDKDFNNEADTPDNFQSRRPNTSFCFLDIRSPGLGDTAMYLCATSRDGGGRGDTQYFGPGTRLTVL.

The chain recombines TRBV12-3 or TRBV12-4 with TRBJ2-7. The CDR3 spans 13 residues. This CDR3 is CASSYDVSYEQYF.

The rearrangement joins TRBV12-3 or TRBV12-4 to TRBJ1-1. This CDR3 has 14 amino acids. The CDR3 loop reads CASSLDGQNTEAFF.

The gene calls are TRBV5-5 and TRBJ2-5; TCRdb calls TRBD1, which cannot be checked without DNA. The CDR3 spans 16 residues. Germline CDR1 reads SGHKS; CDR2 reads YYEKEE (reference sequence). CDR3 sequence: CASSLDIGGFTETQYF.

The rearrangement joins TRBV6-5 to TRBJ2-7. The CDR3 spans 16 residues. From germline, CDR1 is MNHEY and CDR2 SVGAGI. CDR3 protein: CASSLLLGKDSYEQYF.

The rearrangement uses TRBV7-6 and TRBJ2-7; with no DNA, the TCRdb D assignment of TRBD1 cannot be verified. The germline V gene has CDR1 SGHVS and CDR2 FNYEAQ. There are 14 residues in the CDR3. The CDR3 here is CASSLALGGWEQYF.

The V call is TRBV5-6, the J call TRBJ2-7. This CDR3 contains 13 residues. Germline loops: CDR1 SGHDT, CDR2 YYEEEE. The CDR3: CASSLAQPYEQYF.

The rearrangement uses TRBV30 and TRBJ2-7; TCRdb's assignment of TRBD1 cannot be checked, as there is no DNA. The CDR3 contains 15 residues. Germline V gene lookup returns CDR1 GTSNPN and CDR2 SVGIG (reference sequence). This chain's CDR3 is CAWSVLGTKDTKQYF.

The J gene is TRBJ2-3, the V gene TRBV11-1. The CDR3 covers 18 residues. Germline lookup yields CDR1 SGHAT and CDR2 FQDESV (reference sequence). The CDR3 is CASSLGLQKASFTDTQYF.

The chain has TRBV5-5 and TRBJ2-5; TCRdb's assignment of TRBD1 cannot be checked, as there is no DNA. This CDR3 has 14 amino acids. Germline V gives CDR1 SGHKS, CDR2 YYEKEE (reference sequence). CDR3 amino acids: CASSLEWGHETQYF.

The V and J genes are TRBV9 and TRBJ2-1; TCRdb's assignment of TRBD1 cannot be checked, as there is no DNA. Germline CDR1 is SGDLS and CDR2 is YYNGEE. The CDR3 is made up of 16 amino acids. The CDR3 region is CASSVGGGAPYNEQFF.

The rearrangement links TRBV6-2 or TRBV6-3 to TRBJ2-1. The CDR3 is made up of 13 amino acids. The germline CDR1 and CDR2 sequences are MNHEY and SVGEGT. The CDR3 spells CASSYSVWTEQFF.

V usage is TRBV12-5 and J usage is TRBJ1-5; the D gene TCRdb calls, TRBD1, cannot be checked with no DNA. This CDR3 comprises 16 residues. The germline gives CDR1 LGHNT, CDR2 FRNRAP. The CDR3 sequence is CASARDGLNIPEPQHF. The whole variable domain, filled in from reference TRBV12-5 and TRBJ1-5, reads DARVTQTPRHKVTEMGQEVTMRCQPILGHNTVFWYRQTMMQGLELLAYFRNRAPLDDSGMPKDRFSAEMPDATLATLKIQPSEPRDSAVYFCASARDGLNIPEPQHFGDGTRLSIL.

The rearrangement links TRBV7-2 to TRBJ1-1. Germline CDR1 SGHTA, CDR2 FQGNSA. This CDR3 comprises 14 residues. CDR3 region: CASSLQFVGTEAFF. Filled out from reference TRBV7-2 and TRBJ1-1, the complete variable domain reads GAGVSQSPSNKVTEKGKDVELRCDPISGHTALYWYRQSLGQGLEFLIYFQGNSAPDKSGLPSDRFSAERTGGSVSTLTIQRTQQEDSAVYLCASSLQFVGTEAFFGQGTRLTVV.

The rearrangement uses TRBV12-3 or TRBV12-4 and TRBJ1-5; TCRdb's D call, TRBD1, is unchecked because there is no DNA. The CDR3 sequence is 14 residues long. The CDR3 sequence is CASSFSGGGQPQHF.

This chain uses TRBV6-2 or TRBV6-3 with TRBJ2-1; TCRdb indicates TRBD2, and absent DNA this call remains unverified. This CDR3 has 22 amino acids. Germline CDR1 MNHEY, CDR2 SVGEGT. This CDR3 is CASSYSASGGSIPRLSYNEQFF.

CDR3 loop: CSVIGTAAEFF. The chain carries TRBV29-1 and TRBJ2-1; without DNA, the TCRdb call of TRBD2 cannot be checked. The CDR3 runs to 11 residues. CDR1 SQVTM and CDR2 ANQGSEA come from the germline V gene.